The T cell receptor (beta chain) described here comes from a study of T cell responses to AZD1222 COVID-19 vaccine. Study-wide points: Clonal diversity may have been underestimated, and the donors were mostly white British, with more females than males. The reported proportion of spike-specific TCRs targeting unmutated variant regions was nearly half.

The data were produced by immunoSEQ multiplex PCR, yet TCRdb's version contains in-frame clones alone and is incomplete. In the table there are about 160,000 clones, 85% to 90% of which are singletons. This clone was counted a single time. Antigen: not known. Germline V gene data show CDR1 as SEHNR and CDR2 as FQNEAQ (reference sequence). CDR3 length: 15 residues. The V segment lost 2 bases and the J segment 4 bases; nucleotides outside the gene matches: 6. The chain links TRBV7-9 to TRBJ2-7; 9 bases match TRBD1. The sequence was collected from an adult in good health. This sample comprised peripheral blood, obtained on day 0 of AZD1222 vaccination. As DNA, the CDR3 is TGTGCCAGCAGCTTATCACAGGGGGCTTGGTACGAGCAGTACTTC. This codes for CASSLSQGAWYEQYF.